This T cell receptor beta chain was documented in a study of blood T cell repertoires in COVID-19 (dated by TCRdb to the early 2020s). Background on the whole study: Samples from collaborators originated in the United States, Italy and Spain and spanned both the acute and convalescent phases of COVID-19. The material from the prospective study consisted of cDNA or gDNA derived from T cells, B-cell-depleted T cells, or PBMCs. Samples were obtained from the ongoing ImmuneRACE study (first 160 participants) and from about 1,300 subjects provided by 6 global collaborators. Where available, HLA class I and class II types were obtained from metadata supplied by the sample provider rather than from assay-based typing. The repertoires were released in a freely available public database meant as a resource for research on the immune response to SARS-CoV-2. The sample metadata nearly always contained a de-identified subject ID, COVID-19 status, age in years and sex. Subjects who had been exposed to COVID-19, were actively infected with it, or had recovered from it provided the deeply sampled blood TCRbeta repertoires that made up the dataset. The full study reports these points: The quantity of clinical and demographic metadata differed by source and by participant and was supplied without curation.

This clone came up a few times. It has no known antigen specificity. Per-base quality was not reported, and no clone a single base away is much larger than it. Each collaborating institution followed its own protocols to collect whole blood in K2EDTA tubes. Collaborator samples were shipped for TCRbeta analysis as frozen whole blood, isolated PBMCs, or DNA extracted from either sample type. In the germline V gene, CDR1 corresponds to SGHRS and CDR2 to YFSETQ. V is pruned by 4 bases and J by 4 bases, leaving 5 bases of the junction without a gene match. From the cysteine up to the phenylalanine, the CDR3 has a length of 14 residues. Here the CDR3 DNA is all that survives: 42 bases in frame from base 1. TCRbeta CDR3 regions were amplified from genomic DNA using the immunoSEQ Assay, a bias-controlled multiplex PCR. As for the original processing: The number of nucleated cells in each sample was estimated from the amplification of reference gene primers within the assay. To quantify the absolute abundance of each unique TCRbeta CDR3 rearrangement, sequence reads were collapsed and filtered. For each sample, productive Simpson clonality was calculated as the square root of Simpson's diversity index over productive rearrangements. In its TCRdb copy, this immuneACCESS table keeps in-frame sequences only and misses some clones. Where compared with another copy, unresolved V genes explain less than half of these, and the others have no known cause. V and J calls and clone size are as listed in that table; D and trimming were resolved from the DNA. Recorded for this sample are tens of thousands of clones; 88% of them occurred a single time. The ten top clones hold approximately 9.2% of the sample.

The clonotype originates from a woman in her 70s with active COVID-19. Rearrangement joined TRBV5-1 to TRBJ1-2; TRBD1 aligns with 9 central bases. The specimen sequenced was peripheral blood. CDR3 loop: CASSGGQGSYGYTF. The DNA sequence is TGCGCCAGCAGCGGGGGACAGGGAAGCTATGGCTACACCTTC.